This is a list of T cell receptor beta chains from one sample in a study of blood T cell repertoires in COVID-19. Repertoires were generated with immunoSEQ multiplex PCR, while TCRdb's copy carries only in-frame clones and drops some. Among about 240,000 clones, around 87% were seen once, and the ten largest hold 7.2%. Sequencing was done on a sample of peripheral blood. The receptors originated from a man between 60 and 70 years old who had recovered from COVID-19. The CDR3 runs from the conserved cysteine through the conserved F or W. Fields, in order: clone size, V gene, D gene, J gene, CDR3 protein, CDR3 DNA. The D gene is left open where the match is weak. Some rows have no size entry. The others give once, few or many, or a class for an expanded clone.

clone_size: -; v_call: TRBV9; d_call: -; j_call: TRBJ1-2; cdr3_aa: CASSVGQNYGYTF; cdr3_nt: TGTGCCAGCAGCGTAGGACAAAACTATGGCTACACCTTC
clone_size: -; v_call: TRBV20-1; d_call: -; j_call: TRBJ1-3; cdr3_aa: CSARDGNTIYF; cdr3_nt: TGCAGTGCTAGAGATGGCAACACCATATATTTT
clone_size: -; v_call: TRBV2; d_call: -; j_call: TRBJ2-5; cdr3_aa: CASSEVWGGPGLETQYF; cdr3_nt: TGTGCCAGCAGTGAGGTCTGGGGGGGGCCAGGATTGGAGACCCAGTACTTC
clone_size: -; v_call: TRBV18; d_call: -; j_call: TRBJ1-1; cdr3_aa: CASSSQGGEAFF; cdr3_nt: TGTGCCAGCTCATCACAGGGAGGTGAAGCTTTCTTT
clone_size: -; v_call: TRBV7-2; d_call: TRBD2; j_call: TRBJ2-5; cdr3_aa: CASSLTRGGIGYQETQYF; cdr3_nt: TGTGCCAGCAGTTTAACCCGGGGAGGGATTGGGTACCAAGAGACCCAGTACTTC
clone_size: few; v_call: TRBV19; d_call: TRBD1; j_call: TRBJ1-4; cdr3_aa: CASIHTGTGSPTNEKLFF; cdr3_nt: TGTGCCAGTATCCATACCGGGACAGGGAGTCCAACTAATGAAAAACTGTTTTTT
clone_size: -; v_call: TRBV6-5; d_call: TRBD1; j_call: TRBJ1-4; cdr3_aa: CASNKQGPNEKLFF; cdr3_nt: TGTGCCAGCAATAAACAGGGGCCTAATGAAAAACTGTTTTTT
clone_size: -; v_call: TRBV1; d_call: -; j_call: TRBJ2-3; cdr3_aa: CTSSQAGGTDTQYF; cdr3_nt: TGCACCAGCAGCCAAGCAGGTGGCACAGATACGCAGTATTTT
clone_size: -; v_call: TRBV7-9; d_call: -; j_call: TRBJ2-7; cdr3_aa: CASSIGTSPYEQYF; cdr3_nt: TGTGCCAGCAGCATCGGGACATCCCCCTACGAGCAGTACTTC
clone_size: -; v_call: TRBV30; d_call: -; j_call: TRBJ1-1; cdr3_aa: CAWSPRGAVTEAFF; cdr3_nt: TGTGCCTGGAGTCCCCGGGGGGCCGTCACTGAAGCTTTCTTT
clone_size: -; v_call: TRBV18; d_call: -; j_call: TRBJ1-2; cdr3_aa: CASSPGSFYGYTF; cdr3_nt: TGTGCCAGCTCGCCCGGGTCCTTCTATGGCTACACCTTC
clone_size: -; v_call: TRBV4-2; d_call: TRBD2; j_call: TRBJ2-3; cdr3_aa: CASSQGGLRGGRADTQYF; cdr3_nt: TGTGCCAGCAGCCAAGGAGGTTTGCGGGGGGGCCGCGCAGATACGCAGTATTTT
clone_size: -; v_call: TRBV3-1/TRBV3-2; d_call: -; j_call: TRBJ2-2; cdr3_aa: CASSQEDSITGELFF; cdr3_nt: TGTGCCAGCAGCCAAGAAGACTCGATCACCGGGGAGCTGTTTTTT
clone_size: -; v_call: TRBV9; d_call: TRBD1; j_call: TRBJ2-7; cdr3_aa: CASSPTGDEQYF; cdr3_nt: TGTGCCAGCAGCCCTACAGGGGATGAGCAGTACTTC
clone_size: -; v_call: TRBV9; d_call: -; j_call: TRBJ2-3; cdr3_aa: CASSVRGADTQYF; cdr3_nt: TGTGCCAGCAGCGTAAGGGGCGCAGATACGCAGTATTTT
clone_size: -; v_call: TRBV24-1; d_call: TRBD1; j_call: TRBJ1-6; cdr3_aa: CATSDSPAGGVSPLHF; cdr3_nt: TGTGCCACCAGTGATTCCCCCGCAGGGGGAGTTTCACCCCTCCACTTT
clone_size: few; v_call: TRBV5-1; d_call: TRBD1; j_call: TRBJ2-7; cdr3_aa: CASSGTGLLYEQYF; cdr3_nt: TGCGCCAGCAGCGGGACAGGCTTACTCTACGAGCAGTACTTC
clone_size: -; v_call: TRBV28; d_call: -; j_call: TRBJ1-1; cdr3_aa: CASSSTGLNTEAFF; cdr3_nt: TGTGCCAGCAGTTCGACAGGACTGAACACTGAAGCTTTCTTT
clone_size: -; v_call: TRBV7-8; d_call: TRBD1; j_call: TRBJ1-4; cdr3_aa: CASSLFRQGGEKLFF; cdr3_nt: TGTGCCAGCAGCTTATTTCGGCAGGGGGGAGAAAAACTGTTTTTT
clone_size: -; v_call: TRBV9; d_call: TRBD1; j_call: TRBJ2-5; cdr3_aa: CASSPTGGVGETQYF; cdr3_nt: TGTGCCAGCAGCCCTACAGGGGGAGTAGGGGAGACCCAGTACTTC
clone_size: -; v_call: TRBV6-5; d_call: -; j_call: TRBJ2-2; cdr3_aa: CASLRGTGELFF; cdr3_nt: TGTGCCAGCTTAAGGGGCACCGGGGAGCTGTTTTTT
clone_size: -; v_call: TRBV6-5; d_call: -; j_call: TRBJ2-3; cdr3_aa: CASITRGVDTQYF; cdr3_nt: TGTGCCAGCATAACCAGGGGGGTCGATACGCAGTATTTT
clone_size: -; v_call: TRBV5-1; d_call: TRBD1; j_call: TRBJ2-5; cdr3_aa: CASSLRDRVSGQETQYF; cdr3_nt: TGCGCCAGCAGCTTGCGAGACAGGGTTAGTGGGCAAGAGACCCAGTACTTC
clone_size: -; v_call: TRBV3-1/TRBV3-2; d_call: -; j_call: TRBJ2-7; cdr3_aa: CASSQRTQTPYEQYF; cdr3_nt: TGTGCCAGCAGCCAACGGACACAAACCCCCTACGAGCAGTACTTC
clone_size: -; v_call: TRBV5-1; d_call: -; j_call: TRBJ1-5; cdr3_aa: CASSLDNREDQPQHF; cdr3_nt: TGCGCCAGCAGCTTAGACAACAGGGAAGATCAGCCCCAGCATTTT
clone_size: -; v_call: TRBV5-4; d_call: TRBD1; j_call: TRBJ1-5; cdr3_aa: CASSLGPGQGAQGDQPQHF; cdr3_nt: TGTGCCAGCAGCTTGGGTCCGGGACAGGGGGCGCAGGGGGATCAGCCCCAGCATTTT
clone_size: -; v_call: TRBV27; d_call: -; j_call: TRBJ2-3; cdr3_aa: CASSDFKYTDTQYF; cdr3_nt: TGTGCCAGCAGTGACTTTAAATACACAGATACGCAGTATTTT
clone_size: -; v_call: TRBV6-1; d_call: -; j_call: TRBJ1-2; cdr3_aa: CASSEALNTQGAVYGYTF; cdr3_nt: TGTGCCAGCAGTGAAGCGCTGAACACTCAGGGTGCCGTCTATGGCTACACCTTC
clone_size: -; v_call: TRBV21-1; d_call: -; j_call: TRBJ2-4; cdr3_aa: CASSKALWQPAKNIQYF; cdr3_nt: TGTGCCAGCAGCAAAGCGCTTTGGCAACCAGCCAAAAACATTCAGTACTTC
clone_size: -; v_call: TRBV18; d_call: -; j_call: TRBJ2-1; cdr3_aa: CASSPGWGRKNEQFF; cdr3_nt: TGTGCCAGCTCACCTGGGTGGGGGCGTAAGAATGAGCAGTTCTTC
clone_size: few; v_call: TRBV28; d_call: TRBD1; j_call: TRBJ1-2; cdr3_aa: CASSLEQGAYGYTF; cdr3_nt: TGTGCCAGCAGTTTAGAGCAGGGGGCGTATGGCTACACCTTC
clone_size: -; v_call: TRBV30; d_call: TRBD1; j_call: TRBJ1-4; cdr3_aa: CAWSAANRGPWEKLFF; cdr3_nt: TGTGCCTGGAGTGCGGCTAACAGGGGTCCTTGGGAAAAACTGTTTTTT
clone_size: -; v_call: TRBV27; d_call: -; j_call: TRBJ1-5; cdr3_aa: CASSRVIGQPQHF; cdr3_nt: TGTGCCAGCAGCCGAGTAATCGGTCAGCCCCAGCATTTT
clone_size: -; v_call: TRBV7-2; d_call: TRBD1; j_call: TRBJ2-2; cdr3_aa: CASSLQGDAGELFF; cdr3_nt: TGTGCCAGCAGCTTACAGGGGGATGCCGGGGAGCTGTTTTTT
clone_size: few; v_call: TRBV10-2; d_call: -; j_call: TRBJ1-4; cdr3_aa: CASRVGPAEGKLFF; cdr3_nt: TGCGCCAGCAGGGTTGGTCCGGCAGAGGGAAAACTGTTTTTT
clone_size: -; v_call: TRBV5-1; d_call: -; j_call: TRBJ2-5; cdr3_aa: CASSFSGPPETQYF; cdr3_nt: TGCGCCAGCAGCTTTTCAGGCCCCCCAGAGACCCAGTACTTC
clone_size: -; v_call: TRBV9; d_call: -; j_call: TRBJ2-1; cdr3_aa: CASSRILRNEQFF; cdr3_nt: TGTGCCAGCAGCCGTATCCTACGAAATGAGCAGTTCTTC
clone_size: -; v_call: TRBV5-4; d_call: TRBD1; j_call: TRBJ1-4; cdr3_aa: CASSLRGQATNEKLFF; cdr3_nt: TGTGCCAGCAGCTTGCGGGGACAGGCAACTAATGAAAAACTGTTTTTT
clone_size: -; v_call: TRBV10-3; d_call: -; j_call: TRBJ1-1; cdr3_aa: CAISELDTGTGEAFF; cdr3_nt: TGTGCCATCAGTGAGTTGGACACCGGTACGGGTGAAGCTTTCTTT
clone_size: -; v_call: TRBV7-2; d_call: TRBD1; j_call: TRBJ2-1; cdr3_aa: CASSFVGQGNEQFF; cdr3_nt: TGTGCCAGCAGCTTCGTGGGACAGGGGAATGAGCAGTTCTTC
clone_size: -; v_call: TRBV5-1; d_call: -; j_call: TRBJ1-2; cdr3_aa: CASSLDPPGNGYTF; cdr3_nt: TGCGCCAGCAGCTTGGATCCCCCAGGGAATGGCTACACCTTC
clone_size: -; v_call: TRBV6-6; d_call: -; j_call: TRBJ2-5; cdr3_aa: CASSYSTWTQYF; cdr3_nt: TGTGCCAGCAGTTACTCGACATGGACCCAGTACTTC
clone_size: -; v_call: TRBV10-3; d_call: TRBD1; j_call: TRBJ2-6; cdr3_aa: CAISKDRKISGANVLTF; cdr3_nt: TGTGCCATCAGTAAGGACAGGAAAATCTCTGGGGCCAACGTCCTGACTTTC
clone_size: -; v_call: TRBV10-1; d_call: TRBD1; j_call: TRBJ1-1; cdr3_aa: CASSSGQGEGRGEAFF; cdr3_nt: TGCGCCAGCAGTTCCGGACAGGGTGAAGGACGTGGTGAAGCTTTCTTT
clone_size: few; v_call: TRBV6-5; d_call: TRBD1; j_call: TRBJ1-1; cdr3_aa: CASSRGDRTEAFF; cdr3_nt: TGTGCCAGCAGTAGAGGGGACAGAACTGAAGCTTTCTTT
clone_size: -; v_call: TRBV27; d_call: -; j_call: TRBJ1-2; cdr3_aa: CASSPFTGSYGYTF; cdr3_nt: TGTGCCAGCAGTCCGTTCACAGGGAGCTATGGCTACACCTTC
clone_size: -; v_call: TRBV7-9; d_call: -; j_call: TRBJ1-5; cdr3_aa: CASSPSTGNQPQHF; cdr3_nt: TGTGCCAGCAGCCCTTCAACAGGGAATCAGCCCCAGCATTTT
clone_size: -; v_call: TRBV13; d_call: TRBD2; j_call: TRBJ2-1; cdr3_aa: CASSLRGYGYNEQFF; cdr3_nt: TGTGCCAGCAGCTTGCGGGGGTACGGGTACAATGAGCAGTTCTTC
clone_size: -; v_call: TRBV7-6; d_call: TRBD1; j_call: TRBJ1-3; cdr3_aa: CASSLQGASGNTIYF; cdr3_nt: TGTGCCAGCAGCTTACAGGGGGCGTCTGGAAACACCATATATTTT
clone_size: -; v_call: TRBV5-1; d_call: TRBD2; j_call: TRBJ2-1; cdr3_aa: CASSLSSGDSYNEQFF; cdr3_nt: TGCGCCAGCAGCTTGAGTAGCGGGGACTCCTACAATGAGCAGTTCTTC